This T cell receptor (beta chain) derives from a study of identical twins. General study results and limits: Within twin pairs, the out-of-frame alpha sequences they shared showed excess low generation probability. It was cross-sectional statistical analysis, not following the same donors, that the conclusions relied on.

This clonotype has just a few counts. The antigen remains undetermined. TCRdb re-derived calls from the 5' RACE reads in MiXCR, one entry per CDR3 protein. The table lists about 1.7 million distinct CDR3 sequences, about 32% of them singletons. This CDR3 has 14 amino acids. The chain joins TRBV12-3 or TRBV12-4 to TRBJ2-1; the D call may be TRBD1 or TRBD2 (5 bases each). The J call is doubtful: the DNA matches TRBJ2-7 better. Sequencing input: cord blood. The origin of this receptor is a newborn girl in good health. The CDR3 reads CASSLAGTYNEQYF. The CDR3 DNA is TGTGCCAGCAGTTTGGCAGGGACCTACAATGAGCAGTACTTC.